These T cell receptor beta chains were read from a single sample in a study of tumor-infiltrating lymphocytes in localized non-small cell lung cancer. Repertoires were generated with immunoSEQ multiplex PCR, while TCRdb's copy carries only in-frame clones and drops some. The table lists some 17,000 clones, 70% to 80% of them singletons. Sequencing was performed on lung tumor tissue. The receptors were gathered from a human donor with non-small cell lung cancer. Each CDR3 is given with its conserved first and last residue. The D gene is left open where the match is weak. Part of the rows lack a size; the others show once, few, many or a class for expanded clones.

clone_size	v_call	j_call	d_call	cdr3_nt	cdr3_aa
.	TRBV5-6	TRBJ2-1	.	TGTGCCAGCAGCTTGTCGGGGAGCTACAATGAGCAGTTCTTC	CASSLSGSYNEQFF
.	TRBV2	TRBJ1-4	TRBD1	TGTGCCAGCACTACAGACAGGGTAGCTGAAAAACTGTTTTTT	CASTTDRVAEKLFF
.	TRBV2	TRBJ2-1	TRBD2	TGTGCCAGCAGTGGTAGTAGCGGGAGTCCTTCCTACAATGAGCAGTTCTTC	CASSGSSGSPSYNEQFF
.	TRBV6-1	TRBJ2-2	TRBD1	TGTGCCAGCAGGGACCGACAGGGGGGCACCGGGGAGCTGTTTTTT	CASRDRQGGTGELFF
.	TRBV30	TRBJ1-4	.	TGTGCCTGGAGTCAAATAGGGCCGTGGAGGGGGGGAACTAATGAAAAACTGTTTTTT	CAWSQIGPWRGGTNEKLFF
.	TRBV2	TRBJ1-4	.	TGTGCCAGCAGTGAACAGGGCAGGGTCGGAGAAAAACTGTTTTTT	CASSEQGRVGEKLFF
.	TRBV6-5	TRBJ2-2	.	TGTGCCAGCAGTTACTCAGTCGCGCGACACACCGGGGAGCTGTTTTTT	CASSYSVARHTGELFF
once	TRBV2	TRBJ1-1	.	TGTGCCAGTTTAGTGTCCAGGTCGAACACTGAAGCTTTCTTT	CASLVSRSNTEAFF
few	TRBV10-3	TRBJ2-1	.	TGTGCCATCAGTGAGTGGATGGCCGGGGACAATGAGCAGTTCTTC	CAISEWMAGDNEQFF
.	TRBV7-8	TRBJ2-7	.	TGTGCCAGCAGCCCCAGGGGGGGTAGGCTAGCGCCCTACGAGCAGTACTTC	CASSPRGGRLAPYEQYF
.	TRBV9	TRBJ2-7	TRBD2	TGTGCCAGCAGCGTAGCTGAGGCGGGAGGGCCCTACGAGCAGTACTTC	CASSVAEAGGPYEQYF
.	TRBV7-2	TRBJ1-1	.	TGTGCCAGCAGCTTACGGGGGAACACTGAAGCTTTCTTT	CASSLRGNTEAFF
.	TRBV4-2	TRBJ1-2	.	TGTGCCAGCAGCCAGCAAGGGCTCGGCTACACCTTC	CASSQQGLGYTF
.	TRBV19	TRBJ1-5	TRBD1	TGTGCCAGTAGTTTAATAGGGACAGGGCGAGGCAATCAGCCCCAGCATTTT	CASSLIGTGRGNQPQHF
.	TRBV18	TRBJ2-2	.	TGTGCCAGCTCACCACGGACGGTGAACACCGGGGAGCTGTTTTTT	CASSPRTVNTGELFF
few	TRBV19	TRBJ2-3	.	TGTGCCAGTAGTATTGGGGGGCCGGCAGATACGCAGTATTTT	CASSIGGPADTQYF